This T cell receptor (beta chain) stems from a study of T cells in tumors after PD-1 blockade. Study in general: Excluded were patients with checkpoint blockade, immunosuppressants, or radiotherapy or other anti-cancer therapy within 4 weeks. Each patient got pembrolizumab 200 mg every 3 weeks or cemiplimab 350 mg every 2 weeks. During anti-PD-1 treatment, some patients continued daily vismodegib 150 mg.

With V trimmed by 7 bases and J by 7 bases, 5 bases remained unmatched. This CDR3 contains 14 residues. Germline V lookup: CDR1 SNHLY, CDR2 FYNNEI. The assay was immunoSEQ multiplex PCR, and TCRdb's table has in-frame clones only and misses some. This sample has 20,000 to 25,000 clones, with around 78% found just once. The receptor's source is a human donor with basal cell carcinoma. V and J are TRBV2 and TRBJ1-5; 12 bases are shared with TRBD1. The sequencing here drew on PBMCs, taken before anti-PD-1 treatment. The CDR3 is CASTGQGARQPQHF. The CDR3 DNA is TGTGCCAGCACGGGACAGGGGGCTCGACAGCCCCAGCATTTT.